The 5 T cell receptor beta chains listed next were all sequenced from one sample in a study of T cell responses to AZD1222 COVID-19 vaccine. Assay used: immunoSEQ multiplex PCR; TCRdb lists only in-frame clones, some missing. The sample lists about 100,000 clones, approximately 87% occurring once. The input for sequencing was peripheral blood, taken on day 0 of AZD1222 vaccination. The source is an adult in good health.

CDR3 bases: TGCGCCAGCAGCTATGGGACTTTACAAGAGACCCAGTACTTC. It translates to CASSYGTLQETQYF. The V call is TRBV5-1, the J call TRBJ2-5; D might be TRBD2 (6 bases). Trimming took 3 bases from V and 2 from J, leaving 11 bases between them. Per germline, CDR1 SGHRS and CDR2 YFSETQ. CDR3 length: 14 amino acids.

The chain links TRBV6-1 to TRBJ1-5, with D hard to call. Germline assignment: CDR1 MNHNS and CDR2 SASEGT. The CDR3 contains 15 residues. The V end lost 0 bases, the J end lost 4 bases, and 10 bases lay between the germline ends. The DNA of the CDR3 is TGTGCCAGCAGTGAAGCAATGGCAGGAAATCAGCCCCAGCATTTT. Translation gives CASSEAMAGNQPQHF.

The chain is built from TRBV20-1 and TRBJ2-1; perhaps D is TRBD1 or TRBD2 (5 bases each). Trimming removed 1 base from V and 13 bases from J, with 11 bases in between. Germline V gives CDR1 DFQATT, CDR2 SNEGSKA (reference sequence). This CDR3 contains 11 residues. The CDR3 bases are TGCAGTGCTAGAGTGGGGGAGCCTCAGTTCTTC. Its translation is CSARVGEPQFF.

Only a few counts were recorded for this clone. CDR3: CASSAREKNYEQYF. The CDR3, as DNA: TGTGCCAGCAGCGCGAGGGAGAAAAATTACGAGCAGTACTTC. The chain couples TRBV7-2 to TRBJ2-7, with D possibly matching TRBD2 (5 bases). V lost 5 bases to trimming and J lost 4 bases, with 15 bases between them. Germline lookup yields CDR1 SGHTA and CDR2 FQGNSA. The CDR3 length is 14 residues.

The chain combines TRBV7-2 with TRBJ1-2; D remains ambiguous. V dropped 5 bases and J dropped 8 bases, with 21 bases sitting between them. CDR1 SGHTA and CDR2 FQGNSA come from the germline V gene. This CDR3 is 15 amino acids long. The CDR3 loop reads CASSPGSGEPRGYTF. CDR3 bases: TGTGCCAGCAGCCCTGGGTCCGGCGAACCTAGGGGCTACACCTTC.